This TCR beta chain emerged from a study of blood T cell repertoires in COVID-19. About the study: Samples representing acute and convalescent COVID-19 were sourced from the United States, Italy and Spain. Nucleic acid was either cDNA or gDNA, and it came from T cells, B-cell-depleted T cells, or PBMCs.

How the authors handled the data: Counts of nucleated cells, estimated from reference gene primer amplification, were obtained. TCRdb's table, derived via immunoSEQ multiplex PCR, lists solely in-frame clones and lacks some. V and J calls and clone size come straight from that table; D and trimming were deduced from the DNA. Of about 19,000 clones listed, 87% are singletons. With 5 bases removed from V and 11 bases from J, the gap between germline ends came to 19 bases. Per germline, CDR1 GTSNPN and CDR2 SVGIG (reference sequence). The CDR3 has 14 residues. The chain uses TRBV30 and TRBJ1-6; the D is unclear. The receptor comes from a human donor in a cohort sampled during active COVID-19. The donor label of this sample is uncertain. The sequencing input was peripheral blood. The CDR3 is CAWAGLRASTPLHF. The CDR3 DNA is TGTGCCTGGGCCGGGCTGAGGGCCAGCACACCCCTCCACTTT. Combining the CDR3 with reference TRBV30 and TRBJ1-6 gives the whole variable domain SQTIHQWPATLVQPVGSPLSLECTVEGTSNPNLYWYRQAAGRGLQLLFYSVGIGQISSEVPQNLSASRPQDRQFILSSKKLLLSDSGFYLCAWAGLRASTPLHFGNGTRLTVT.